This is a list of T cell receptor beta chains from one sample in a study of OX40 agonist ivuxolimab in advanced cancers. Profiling relied on immunoSEQ multiplex PCR, and the TCRdb table lists in-frame clones only, not all of them. The sample holds around 70,000 clones, around 80% seen once. The input for sequencing was CD4+ or CD8+ T cells sorted from blood, taken in a trial of the OX40 agonist ivuxolimab. Source of these receptors: an adult with an advanced solid tumor such as melanoma, head and neck, liver or kidney cancer. Both conserved end residues are part of each CDR3. The D gene is left open where the match is weak. Expanded clones get a size class; other rows say once, few or many, or leave the size out.

abundance: .
j_gene: TRBJ1-6
v_gene: TRBV5-1
d_gene: .
CDR3nt: TGCGCCAGCAGCGTGGACACGGCAAATTCACCCCTCCACTTT
CDR3aa: CASSVDTANSPLHF

abundance: .
j_gene: TRBJ1-6
v_gene: TRBV9
d_gene: .
CDR3nt: TGTGCCAGCAGCTCCAGGGTAAACGATTCACCCCTCCACTTT
CDR3aa: CASSSRVNDSPLHF

abundance: .
j_gene: TRBJ2-1
v_gene: TRBV7-9
d_gene: TRBD1
CDR3nt: TGTGCCAGCAGCTTAGATGGGACAGATTACAATGAGCAGTTCTTC
CDR3aa: CASSLDGTDYNEQFF

abundance: few
j_gene: TRBJ1-6
v_gene: TRBV7-2
d_gene: TRBD1
CDR3nt: TGTGCCAGCAGCTTCCTGACAGGGGGACAATCACCCCTCCACTTT
CDR3aa: CASSFLTGGQSPLHF

abundance: .
j_gene: TRBJ1-1
v_gene: TRBV7-9
d_gene: TRBD1
CDR3nt: TGTGCCAGCAGCTTATACAGGGGGACTGAAGCTTTCTTT
CDR3aa: CASSLYRGTEAFF

abundance: .
j_gene: TRBJ2-1
v_gene: TRBV7-8
d_gene: TRBD2
CDR3nt: TGTGCCAGCAGCTCCGGACTAGCGGGGCGGGATGAGCAGTTCTTC
CDR3aa: CASSSGLAGRDEQFF

abundance: .
j_gene: TRBJ1-2
v_gene: TRBV5-1
d_gene: TRBD1
CDR3nt: TGCGCCAGCAGCTTAACAGGGGGCAATGACTATGGCTACACCTTC
CDR3aa: CASSLTGGNDYGYTF

abundance: .
j_gene: TRBJ2-7
v_gene: TRBV18
d_gene: .
CDR3nt: TGTGCCAGCTCCCCTAACAGGGCCTACGAGCAGTACTTC
CDR3aa: CASSPNRAYEQYF

abundance: .
j_gene: TRBJ2-1
v_gene: TRBV6-5
d_gene: .
CDR3nt: TGTGCCAGCAGTAGCTGGGGGGGCACCTACAATGAGCAGTTCTTC
CDR3aa: CASSSWGGTYNEQFF

abundance: .
j_gene: TRBJ1-2
v_gene: TRBV13
d_gene: TRBD1
CDR3nt: TGTGCCAGCAGACCCCGGGGAGGGGGCGACTATGGCTACACCTTC
CDR3aa: CASRPRGGGDYGYTF

abundance: .
j_gene: TRBJ1-6
v_gene: TRBV9
d_gene: TRBD1
CDR3nt: TGTGCCAGCAGCCCCTTCCAGGGGGATAATTCACCCCTCCACTTT
CDR3aa: CASSPFQGDNSPLHF

abundance: .
j_gene: TRBJ2-2
v_gene: TRBV7-8
d_gene: .
CDR3nt: TGTGCCAGCAGCCTAAGCAGCAATCCGAACACCGGGGAGCTGTTTTTT
CDR3aa: CASSLSSNPNTGELFF

abundance: .
j_gene: TRBJ1-2
v_gene: TRBV2
d_gene: .
CDR3nt: TGTGCCAGCAGAGTGATGGGGCAGGGCCAAGGCTACACCTTC
CDR3aa: CASRVMGQGQGYTF

abundance: .
j_gene: TRBJ2-1
v_gene: TRBV6-5
d_gene: .
CDR3nt: TGTGCCAGCAGTGACAGTTTCTCCTACAATGAGCAGTTCTTC
CDR3aa: CASSDSFSYNEQFF

abundance: once
j_gene: TRBJ2-2
v_gene: TRBV5-1
d_gene: .
CDR3nt: TGCGCCAGCAGCTTTCAGGACCAGGGCCCCTTAGGGACCGGGGAGCTGTTTTTT
CDR3aa: CASSFQDQGPLGTGELFF

abundance: .
j_gene: TRBJ2-7
v_gene: TRBV6-1
d_gene: .
CDR3nt: TGTGCCGCTGGGGGCCGGTACGAGCAGTACTTC
CDR3aa: CAAGGRYEQYF

abundance: .
j_gene: TRBJ2-7
v_gene: TRBV5-5
d_gene: TRBD2
CDR3nt: TGTGCCAGCAGCTTGACACTAGCGTCTTCCTACGAGCAGTACTTC
CDR3aa: CASSLTLASSYEQYF

abundance: .
j_gene: TRBJ2-5
v_gene: TRBV19
d_gene: TRBD1
CDR3nt: TGTGCCAGTAGTTCCCGGGACAGGGCCCAAGGAGAGACCCAGTACTTC
CDR3aa: CASSSRDRAQGETQYF

abundance: .
j_gene: TRBJ1-4
v_gene: TRBV5-6
d_gene: TRBD1
CDR3nt: TGTGCCAGCAGCTTTCGGACAGGGAGGGAGACTAATGAAAAACTGTTTTTT
CDR3aa: CASSFRTGRETNEKLFF

abundance: .
j_gene: TRBJ2-5
v_gene: TRBV6-4
d_gene: TRBD2
CDR3nt: TGTGCCAGCAGTGCCTCGCGGGGGGGCGAGACCCAGTACTTC
CDR3aa: CASSASRGGETQYF

abundance: .
j_gene: TRBJ2-5
v_gene: TRBV7-3
d_gene: .
CDR3nt: TGTGCCAGCAGCTTACTCGGGACACTAAAGGATGAGACCCAGTACTTC
CDR3aa: CASSLLGTLKDETQYF

abundance: .
j_gene: TRBJ1-4
v_gene: TRBV5-3
d_gene: TRBD1
CDR3nt: TGTGCCAGAAGCTCCCCGGGACAGGGGAATGAAAAACTGTTTTTT
CDR3aa: CARSSPGQGNEKLFF

abundance: .
j_gene: TRBJ1-1
v_gene: TRBV5-6
d_gene: .
CDR3nt: TGTGCCAGCAGCTTGGACATAAACACTGAAGCTTTCTTT
CDR3aa: CASSLDINTEAFF

abundance: .
j_gene: TRBJ2-7
v_gene: TRBV6-1
d_gene: TRBD1
CDR3nt: TGTGCCAGCAGCTTGGGGACAGGGGACATTTACGAGCAGTACTTC
CDR3aa: CASSLGTGDIYEQYF

abundance: .
j_gene: TRBJ1-1
v_gene: TRBV19
d_gene: .
CDR3nt: TGTGCCAGTAGACCGAACAGGGAAAGTACTGAAGCTTTCTTT
CDR3aa: CASRPNRESTEAFF

abundance: .
j_gene: TRBJ1-1
v_gene: TRBV15
d_gene: TRBD1
CDR3nt: TGTGCCACCAGCACAAGACAGGGCGTGACTGAAGCTTTCTTT
CDR3aa: CATSTRQGVTEAFF

abundance: .
j_gene: TRBJ1-2
v_gene: TRBV7-9
d_gene: .
CDR3nt: TGTGCCAGCATAATTGGGCCGGGGGACTATGGCTACACCTTC
CDR3aa: CASIIGPGDYGYTF

abundance: .
j_gene: TRBJ2-3
v_gene: TRBV11-1
d_gene: .
CDR3nt: TGTGCCAGCAGCTTAGGGGGGGCAGGCACCACGAAATTGGATACGCAGTATTTT
CDR3aa: CASSLGGAGTTKLDTQYF